Listed below are T cell receptor beta chains from one sample, sequenced in a study of Ad26.COV2.S vaccination and SARS-CoV-2 variants. Clones were sequenced by immunoSEQ multiplex PCR, and TCRdb holds only the in-frame ones, with some missing. The table records 300,000 to 400,000 clones, more than 75% of them present only once. The sequences come from peripheral blood, collected in a trial of Ad26.COV2.S vaccine versus placebo. The receptor source for this set is a person between 18 and 65 years old who received the Ad26.COV2.S COVID-19 vaccine or a placebo. CDR3s include the opening cysteine and the closing phenylalanine or tryptophan. The order of the fields is CDR3 length, clone size, D gene, J gene, V gene, CDR3 protein. D genes are given only for firm matches. Clone size is stated in some rows and not others, as once, few, many or a class when expanded.

length: 16
size: -
D: -
J: TRBJ1-2
V: TRBV10-3
CDR3: CAISESLGERNYGYTF

length: 14
size: once
D: TRBD1
J: TRBJ2-1
V: TRBV5-4
CDR3: CASSHRDRGDEQFF

length: 15
size: -
D: TRBD1
J: TRBJ1-4
V: TRBV29-1
CDR3: CSARGGQRTNEKLFF

length: 15
size: -
D: TRBD2
J: TRBJ2-1
V: TRBV10-2
CDR3: CASCDGGGSYNEQFF

length: 15
size: -
D: -
J: TRBJ1-5
V: TRBV7-3
CDR3: CASSCPQGRNQPQHF

length: 15
size: -
D: TRBD1
J: TRBJ1-1
V: TRBV2
CDR3: CASSREQGANTEAFF

length: 14
size: -
D: -
J: TRBJ1-1
V: TRBV5-5
CDR3: CASSLGQGGTEAFF

length: 17
size: -
D: -
J: TRBJ2-3
V: TRBV11-2
CDR3: CASSLILGGPSRDTQYF

length: 13
size: -
D: -
J: TRBJ1-4
V: TRBV2
CDR3: CASKGIANEKLFF

length: 14
size: -
D: -
J: TRBJ2-7
V: TRBV6-5
CDR3: CASTPGLSSYEQYF

length: 12
size: -
D: -
J: TRBJ2-3
V: TRBV30
CDR3: CAWRKTADTQYF

length: 20
size: -
D: TRBD2
J: TRBJ2-3
V: TRBV27
CDR3: CASSYKMTGTSVIRGDTQYF

length: 15
size: -
D: -
J: TRBJ2-7
V: TRBV28
CDR3: CASSLVRLVVDEQYF

length: 14
size: -
D: -
J: TRBJ1-4
V: TRBV6-5
CDR3: CASSYASEAEKLFF

length: 16
size: -
D: TRBD2
J: TRBJ2-1
V: TRBV24-1
CDR3: CATSGTSGPSYNEQFF

length: 16
size: -
D: -
J: TRBJ2-7
V: TRBV7-9
CDR3: CASSLAAGTPAYEQYF

length: 14
size: -
D: -
J: TRBJ2-3
V: TRBV10-1
CDR3: CATRPGHPTDTQYF

length: 15
size: once
D: -
J: TRBJ1-1
V: TRBV6-5
CDR3: CASSRGGFREAEAFF

length: 17
size: -
D: -
J: TRBJ2-2
V: TRBV7-3
CDR3: CASSPFVGKSNTGELFF

length: 14
size: once
D: -
J: TRBJ1-5
V: TRBV6-5
CDR3: CASISGGGQQPQHF

length: 15
size: -
D: -
J: TRBJ2-7
V: TRBV6-2/TRBV6-3
CDR3: CASSLSGNPTYEQYF

length: 13
size: -
D: -
J: TRBJ2-7
V: TRBV13
CDR3: CASRSMSSYEQYF

length: 16
size: -
D: -
J: TRBJ2-5
V: TRBV5-1
CDR3: CASSLGGSGAQETQYF

length: 14
size: once
D: TRBD1
J: TRBJ2-7
V: TRBV15
CDR3: CATSHRDRTYEQYF

length: 12
size: once
D: -
J: TRBJ2-2
V: TRBV19
CDR3: CASRFGAGELFF

length: 13
size: -
D: TRBD1
J: TRBJ1-1
V: TRBV14
CDR3: CASSPFGQGRAFF

length: 17
size: -
D: -
J: TRBJ1-3
V: TRBV7-2
CDR3: CASSSQPGHFSGNTIYF

length: 13
size: -
D: -
J: TRBJ2-5
V: TRBV2
CDR3: CASTPGGAATQYF

length: 13
size: -
D: -
J: TRBJ2-1
V: TRBV5-1
CDR3: CASSGGGDNEQFF

length: 13
size: -
D: -
J: TRBJ1-2
V: TRBV4-3
CDR3: CASSQDGASGYTF

length: 16
size: -
D: TRBD1
J: TRBJ1-2
V: TRBV18
CDR3: CASSPTRDRGSYGYTF

length: 16
size: -
D: TRBD2
J: TRBJ2-5
V: TRBV10-3
CDR3: CAIGTSGGVNQETQYF

length: 15
size: -
D: -
J: TRBJ1-5
V: TRBV18
CDR3: CASSPGHDSNQPQHF

length: 10
size: -
D: -
J: TRBJ1-4
V: TRBV2
CDR3: CASGIEKLFF

length: 11
size: -
D: -
J: TRBJ2-3
V: TRBV7-9
CDR3: CASSDKGVKYF

length: 14
size: -
D: -
J: TRBJ2-5
V: TRBV3-1/TRBV3-2
CDR3: CASSPSGGGETQYF

length: 12
size: -
D: -
J: TRBJ2-1
V: TRBV9
CDR3: CASGETYNEQFF

length: 17
size: once
D: -
J: TRBJ2-1
V: TRBV4-2
CDR3: CASSQEVRGPTYNEQFF

length: 14
size: -
D: -
J: TRBJ1-1
V: TRBV11-1
CDR3: CASSYRSGNTEAFF

length: 16
size: -
D: -
J: TRBJ2-2
V: TRBV19
CDR3: CASSIGLERGTGELFF

length: 14
size: -
D: TRBD1
J: TRBJ2-3
V: TRBV9
CDR3: CASSVGQGTDTQYF

length: 16
size: -
D: TRBD1
J: TRBJ1-4
V: TRBV19
CDR3: CASSIGRGHGNEKLFF

length: 15
size: -
D: TRBD1
J: TRBJ1-4
V: TRBV4-3
CDR3: CASSQSGTAREKLFF

length: 14
size: once
D: -
J: TRBJ1-2
V: TRBV4-2
CDR3: CASSPPEANYGYTF

length: 14
size: -
D: -
J: TRBJ2-5
V: TRBV29-1
CDR3: CSVEDRPFQETQYF